This TCR beta chain is drawn from a study of blood T cell repertoires in COVID-19. Background on the study: The United States, Italy and Spain supplied acute and convalescent COVID-19 samples. The cDNA or gDNA used as material had been derived from T cells, B-cell-depleted T cells, or PBMCs.

This table comes from immunoSEQ multiplex PCR, and its TCRdb copy is limited to in-frame clones, with some not included. Of under 300,000 clones listed, more than 75% were seen once; the top ten hold around 2%. CDR3 length: 13 residues. V lost 0 bases and J lost 3, with 6 bases in between. Germline V gene lookup returns CDR1 SGHRS and CDR2 YFSETQ. In this sample, this clone turned up once. Distinct nucleotide sequences in the sample also encode this CDR3. The sequenced sample consisted of PBMCs or T cells enriched from blood (not recorded which). The TCR originated in an older woman in a cohort exposed to, infected with or recovered from COVID-19 (not recorded which). V and J are TRBV5-1 and TRBJ1-2, with D hard to call. The DNA of the CDR3 is TGCGCCAGCAGCTTGGATCTCGACTATGGCTACACCTTC. Protein: CASSLDLDYGYTF.